This T cell receptor (beta chain) comes out of a study of blood T cell repertoires in COVID-19. Method: immunoSEQ multiplex PCR; TCRdb's copy keeps in-frame clones and lacks some. In the table there are some 250,000 clones, roughly 84% of which are singletons. Trimming took 0 bases from V and 2 from J, leaving 8 bases between them. Per germline, CDR1 LGHDT and CDR2 YNNKEL (reference sequence). The CDR3 covers 15 residues. Input material: peripheral blood. The chain combines TRBV3-1 (or the pseudogene TRBV3-2) with TRBJ1-5; TRBD1 might be the D (6 bases). This sequence was found in a woman in her late teens or twenties with acute or convalescent COVID-19. In DNA form, the CDR3 reads TGTGCCAGCAGCCAAGATCACAGGGGCAATCAGCCCCAGCATTTT. This gives the protein CASSQDHRGNQPQHF.